The next 7 T cell receptor beta chains were all read from a single sample in a study of cytotoxic CD8 clonotypes in ibrutinib-treated CLL. Sequenced by immunoSEQ multiplex PCR; TCRdb stores in-frame clones only, minus some. This table has under 300,000 clones, 70% appearing once. Sequencing was performed on PBMCs, taken after 24 months of ibrutinib treatment. Receptors originate from a human donor with chronic lymphocytic leukemia.

The chain couples TRBV27 to TRBJ1-2; D might be TRBD1 (5 bases). This CDR3 is 14 amino acids long. The V gene's germline CDR1 is MNHEY and CDR2 SMNVEV (reference sequence). Trimming pared 4 bases from V and 0 bases from J, leaving 9 bases between. In DNA form, the CDR3 reads TGTGCCAGCAGTTCATCAGGGACTAACTATGGCTACACCTTC. This gives the protein CASSSSGTNYGYTF.

J is TRBJ1-4 and V is TRBV19; D possibly corresponds to TRBD1 (5 bases). V was pared by 8 bases and J by 7 bases, with 20 bases between. Germline assignment: CDR1 LNHDA and CDR2 SQIVND (reference sequence). The length of the CDR3 is 15 residues. The CDR3 DNA sequence: TGTGCCAGTCCCCCCGGGGGAGTCTTGGGTGAAAAACTGTTTTTT. Translating gives CASPPGGVLGEKLFF.

The rearrangement joins TRBV30 to TRBJ1-1, with D possibly being TRBD1 (6 bases). Between the trimmed V and J ends, which lost 0 bases and 2 bases, there was a span of 7 bases. Germline values: CDR1 GTSNPN, CDR2 SVGIG (reference sequence). CDR3 length: 13 amino acids. The CDR3 reads CAWSVQGNTEAFF. For the CDR3, the DNA is TGTGCCTGGAGTGTACAGGGAAACACTGAAGCTTTCTTT. Using reference TRBV30 and TRBJ1-1 for the parts outside the CDR3, the full variable domain is SQTIHQWPATLVQPVGSPLSLECTVEGTSNPNLYWYRQAAGRGLQLLFYSVGIGQISSEVPQNLSASRPQDRQFILSSKKLLLSDSGFYLCAWSVQGNTEAFFGQGTRLTVV.

The chain employs TRBV9 and TRBJ2-2; D remains ambiguous. V was trimmed by 2 bases and J by 6 bases, leaving 14 bases between them. The CDR3 is 15 amino acids. Per germline, CDR1 SGDLS and CDR2 YYNGEE. CDR3 sequence: CASSVRSGKAGELFF. The CDR3 bases are TGTGCCAGCAGCGTTCGGTCCGGAAAGGCCGGGGAGCTGTTTTTT.

This sequence joins TRBV4-3 and TRBJ2-2; 7 nucleotides match TRBD2. Looked up from germline, CDR1 is LGHNA and CDR2 is YSLEER. The CDR3 totals 17 residues. The ends lost 0 bases at V and 1 base at J; junction bases unmatched: 5. The CDR3 loop reads CASSQDARGGNTGELFF. The CDR3 nucleotides read TGCGCCAGCAGCCAAGATGCTCGCGGGGGGAACACCGGGGAGCTGTTTTTT.

This clone was seen a handful of times. The rearrangement uses TRBV27 and TRBJ2-7; 7 bases line up with TRBD1. V trimming: 8 bases; J trimming: 3 bases; junction bases outside the gene matches: 10. The CDR3 has 14 residues. Germline V lookup: CDR1 MNHEY, CDR2 SMNVEV (reference sequence). Here the CDR3 reads CASGEGGLNYEQYF. CDR3 bases: TGTGCCAGCGGGGAAGGGGGCCTTAACTACGAGCAGTACTTC.

This sequence joins TRBV9 and TRBJ2-2; unclear D gene. V was pared by 4 bases and J by 6 bases, with 7 bases between. CDR1 is SGDLS, CDR2 YYNGEE, per germline. The CDR3 spans 12 residues. In nucleotides, the CDR3 is TGTGCCAGCAGCTCCTCATCCGGGGAGCTGTTTTTT. As protein: CASSSSSGELFF. The full variable domain, rest sourced from reference TRBV9 and TRBJ2-2, is DSGVTQTPKHLITATGQRVTLRCSPRSGDLSVYWYQQSLDQGLQFLIQYYNGEERAKGNILERFSAQQFPDLHSELNLSSLELGDSALYFCASSSSSGELFFGEGSRLTVL.